This TCR beta chain was recorded in a study of blood T cell repertoires in COVID-19. Study members were between about 18 and 100 years old and lived in roughly 24 US regions. Cohort placement rested on clinical history that participants reported themselves. Per the authors' pipeline: Using reference gene primer amplification, nucleated cell counts were estimated. TCRdb's table, derived via immunoSEQ multiplex PCR, lists solely in-frame clones and lacks some. The DNA gave D and trimming, while V, J and clone size come from that table. The top ten hold roughly 15% of the sample, which has approximately 230,000 clones, about nine tenths seen once. V was pared by 0 bases and J by 15 bases, with 15 bases between. This CDR3 spans 12 amino acids. CDR1 and CDR2 (germline): SQVTM, ANQGSEA.

The clonotype was recovered from a man aged 18 to 29 who had recovered from COVID-19. Source material: PBMCs or T cells enriched from blood (not recorded which). The rearrangement links TRBV29-1 to TRBJ2-1, with a tentative D call TRBD2 (5 bases). CDR3 residues: CSVEDLGKELFF. In nucleotides, the CDR3 is TGCAGCGTTGAAGATCTCGGGAAGGAATTGTTCTTC.